One sample yielded the 20 T cell receptor beta chains listed below, sequenced in a study of spatial heterogeneity in lung cancer (dated by TCRdb to 2018 to 2020). What the study reported, not specific to this receptor: The tumor nonsynonymous mutation count correlated with the number of expanded alpha and beta TCRs within the tumor.

No antigen has been assigned to these receptors. What this sample's time point label stands for: sample taken at primary tumor resection. The library was generated by 5' RACE. Instrument used: NextSeq 500. TCRdb took the public reads, trimmed them with fastp at Q25, ran MiXCR for clone calling and kept in-frame beta chains. Each CDR3 protein appears once, grouped with its most common genes and DNA. The sample table holds 20,000 to 30,000 distinct CDR3 sequences, of which roughly 10% were seen once. Clones ranked in the top ten supply roughly 7.7% of the sample. Sequenced here: lung tumor tissue, sampled at surgery. These TCRs come from a male donor with early-stage non-small cell lung cancer.

This clonotype was counted between two and nine times. This chain connects TRBV5-4 to TRBJ2-1, with D hard to call. V lost 3 bases and J 9 bases, leaving 10 bases between the germline ends. The CDR3 has 12 amino acids. Germline values: CDR1 SGHNT, CDR2 YYREEE (reference sequence). The CDR3 reads CASSWTYGEQFF. CDR3 bases: TGTGCCAGCAGCTGGACGTACGGTGAGCAGTTCTTC.

This clonotype was found many times. The V and J genes are TRBV29-1 and TRBJ2-7, with 8 nucleotides matching TRBD1. This CDR3 spans 15 amino acids. Germline CDR1 reads SQVTM; CDR2 reads ANQGSEA. V was clipped by 2 bases and J by 2 bases; unmatched bases: 8. CDR3 protein: CSVEYRQGWAYEQYF. The CDR3 DNA sequence: TGCAGCGTTGAATATCGACAGGGGTGGGCCTACGAGCAGTACTTC.

This clonotype was picked up a small number of times. The rearrangement uses TRBV27 and TRBJ2-1, with 10 bases that match TRBD2. The CDR3 has 14 residues. With V trimmed by 8 bases and J by 5 bases, 6 bases remained unmatched. CDR1 and CDR2 (germline): MNHEY, SMNVEV (reference sequence). The CDR3, as DNA: TGTGCCAGCCGAAGGACTAGCGGACACAATGAGCAGTTCTTC. Its protein product is CASRRTSGHNEQFF.

The sample holds many counts of this clonotype. The V and J genes are TRBV28 and TRBJ1-2; 8 nucleotides agree with TRBD1. Trimming cost V 3 bases and J 7 bases; bases outside gene matches: 7. The length of the CDR3 is 14 residues. The germline V gene has CDR1 MDHEN and CDR2 SYDVKM. The CDR3: CASSFRPGGIGYTF. CDR3 sequence (DNA): TGTGCCAGCAGTTTTAGGCCAGGGGGCATTGGCTACACCTTC.

This clonotype was detected many times. The chain carries TRBV30 and TRBJ2-5; D not resolved. Trimming took off 2 bases at V and 5 bases at J, with 9 bases between the two ends. CDR3 length: 12 amino acids. From germline, CDR1 is GTSNPN and CDR2 SVGIG (reference sequence). The CDR3 bases are TGTGCCTGGAGTACCACAGTCGAGACCCAGTACTTC. Amino acid sequence: CAWSTTVETQYF.

This clonotype was counted a single time. A read error may be the cause here, since a much bigger clone is one base away. V is TRBV29-1 and J is TRBJ2-5; D gene ambiguous. Germline V gene data show CDR1 as SQVTM and CDR2 as ANQGSEA. The CDR3 has 12 residues. V shed 3 bases and J shed 5 bases, with 10 bases lying between them. The CDR3 region has the DNA TGCAGCGTTGATGACCTAGGGGAGACCCAGTACTTC. The encoded protein is CSVDDLGETQYF.

The CDR3 here is CASTTRTSGRTDTQYF. In nucleotides, the CDR3 is TGTGCCAGCACCACCCGAACTAGCGGGAGGACAGATACGCAGTATTTT. The chain employs TRBV7-6 and TRBJ2-3; 12 nucleotides agree with TRBD2. This CDR3 is built from 16 residues. The J segment lost 3 bases and the V segment lost 7 bases, leaving 8 bases of the junction unmatched. Germline CDR1 SGHVS, CDR2 FNYEAQ.

A few counts support this clonotype. The genes are TRBV12-3 or TRBV12-4 and TRBJ2-1, with a possible D match to TRBD2 (6 bases). V lost 5 bases to trimming and J lost 0 bases, with 11 bases between them. The CDR3 runs to 15 residues. The CDR3 protein is CASSGGTVSYNEQFF. For the CDR3, the DNA is TGTGCCAGCAGTGGTGGGACTGTCTCCTACAATGAGCAGTTCTTC.

This clonotype was observed at least ten times. The genes are TRBV27 and TRBJ1-1, with a possible D match to TRBD1 (6 bases). CDR3 length equals 13 residues. With 8 bases removed from V and 2 bases from J, the gap between germline ends came to 12 bases. Germline-derived CDR1 and CDR2 are MNHEY and SMNVEV (reference sequence). The chain's CDR3 is CASAGHFNTEAFF. The CDR3 DNA reads TGTGCCAGCGCGGGACACTTTAACACTGAAGCTTTCTTT.

The count of this clonotype is one. This chain connects TRBV25-1 to TRBJ2-5, with 7 bases aligning to TRBD1. The CDR3 is made up of 15 amino acids. After removal of 3 bases from V and 1 base from J, the junction contained 5 bases not matched to a gene. Germline values: CDR1 MGHDK, CDR2 SYGVNS. In DNA, the CDR3 is TGTGCCAGCAGTGACCCGAGGACAGGCCAAGAGACCCAGTACTTC. Translation: CASSDPRTGQETQYF.

CDR3 DNA sequence: TGCAGTGCTAGCGGGAGCACAGAGACCCAGTACTTC. Protein sequence: CSASGSTETQYF. The genes are TRBV20-1 and TRBJ2-5, with D possibly matching TRBD2 (6 bases). The CDR3 spans 12 residues. Trimming removed 3 bases at V and 4 bases at J, with 9 bases between. CDR1 is DFQATT, CDR2 SNEGSKA, per germline (reference sequence).

The chain links TRBV3-1 to TRBJ2-5; possible D gene TRBD1, 6 bases. Germline values: CDR1 LGHDT, CDR2 YNNKEL (reference sequence). V lost 4 bases and J lost 2, with 14 bases in between. This CDR3 comprises 15 residues. The CDR3 loop is CASSLRLQGQETQYF. As DNA, the CDR3 is TGTGCCAGCAGCCTTCGACTACAGGGACAAGAGACCCAGTACTTC.

This clonotype has ten or more counts. The chain is built from TRBV5-1 and TRBJ1-5, with D hard to call. The CDR3 sequence is 15 residues long. V was cut by 0 bases and J by 0 bases, with 7 bases left in between. Germline CDR1 and CDR2: SGHRS and YFSETQ. CDR3 nucleotides: TGCGCCAGCAGCTTGGTACCGGGTAGCAATCAGCCCCAGCATTTT. This encodes CASSLVPGSNQPQHF.

This clonotype was counted only a few times. This chain joins TRBV7-3 and TRBJ1-6, with a weak D call TRBD1 (5 bases). The CDR3 totals 13 residues. V was trimmed by 8 bases and J by 4 bases, leaving 9 bases between them. From germline, CDR1 is SGHTA and CDR2 FQGTGA. This chain's CDR3 is CASGDGYNSPLHF. The CDR3 nucleotides are TGTGCCAGCGGGGACGGTTATAATTCACCCCTCCACTTT.

This clonotype has only a few counts. CDR3 sequence: CASSWTSGRGANEQFF. CDR3 nucleotides: TGTGCCAGCAGCTGGACTAGCGGGAGAGGGGCAAATGAGCAGTTCTTC. The chain employs TRBV7-2 and TRBJ2-1, with 13 bases that match TRBD2. Per the germline V gene, CDR1 is SGHTA and CDR2 is FQGNSA. The trim removed 4 bases at V and 7 bases at J, leaving 7 bases unmatched. This CDR3 contains 16 residues.

This clonotype was detected a few times. The gene calls are TRBV7-2 and TRBJ2-7; 11 nucleotides line up with TRBD2. The germline CDR1 and CDR2 sequences are SGHTA and FQGNSA. Trimming removed 4 bases from V and 3 bases from J; junction bases left unmatched: 2. CDR3 length equals 14 residues. The CDR3 sequence: CASSSSGGSYEQYF. The CDR3 region has the DNA TGTGCCAGCAGCTCTAGCGGGGGGAGCTACGAGCAGTACTTC.

The table lists this clonotype with a few counts. J is TRBJ1-4 and V is TRBV20-1; possibly TRBD1 for D (6 bases). In germline, CDR1 is DFQATT, CDR2 SNEGSKA (reference sequence). The CDR3 totals 16 residues. The V end lost 1 base, the J end lost 3 bases, and 15 bases lay between the germline ends. CDR3 amino acids: CSARGGSGAPNEKLFF. DNA of the CDR3: TGCAGTGCTAGAGGAGGGTCAGGGGCGCCTAATGAAAAACTGTTTTTT.

The sample holds many counts of this clonotype. V is TRBV6-5 and J is TRBJ2-7; TRBD1 matches at 10 bases. Per the germline V gene, CDR1 is MNHEY and CDR2 is SVGAGI. The CDR3 contains 16 residues. V shed 5 bases and J 3 bases; nucleotides not matched to a gene: 10. The CDR3 sequence is CASSPPPGQGFYEQYF. In DNA form, the CDR3 reads TGTGCCAGCAGTCCACCACCGGGACAGGGGTTCTACGAGCAGTACTTC.

This clonotype was found many times. The chain links TRBV18 to TRBJ2-1; 9 bases align to TRBD2. The CDR3 spans 15 residues. CDR1 and CDR2 (germline): KGHSH, LQKENI. With 0 bases clipped from V and 8 bases from J, the junction kept 5 bases outside the gene matches. The DNA of the CDR3 is TGTGCCAGCTCACCACCGGGACTAGCCCTTTATGAGCAGTTCTTC. Translating gives CASSPPGLALYEQFF.

In this sample, this clonotype turned up many times. This chain joins TRBV28 and TRBJ2-2; D uncertain. Trimming left V 4 bases short and J 7 bases short, with 7 bases between. CDR3 size: 12 residues. Germline CDR1 is MDHEN and CDR2 is SYDVKM. This CDR3 reads CASSSKYGELFF. CDR3 DNA: TGTGCCAGCAGTTCGAAGTACGGGGAGCTGTTTTTT.